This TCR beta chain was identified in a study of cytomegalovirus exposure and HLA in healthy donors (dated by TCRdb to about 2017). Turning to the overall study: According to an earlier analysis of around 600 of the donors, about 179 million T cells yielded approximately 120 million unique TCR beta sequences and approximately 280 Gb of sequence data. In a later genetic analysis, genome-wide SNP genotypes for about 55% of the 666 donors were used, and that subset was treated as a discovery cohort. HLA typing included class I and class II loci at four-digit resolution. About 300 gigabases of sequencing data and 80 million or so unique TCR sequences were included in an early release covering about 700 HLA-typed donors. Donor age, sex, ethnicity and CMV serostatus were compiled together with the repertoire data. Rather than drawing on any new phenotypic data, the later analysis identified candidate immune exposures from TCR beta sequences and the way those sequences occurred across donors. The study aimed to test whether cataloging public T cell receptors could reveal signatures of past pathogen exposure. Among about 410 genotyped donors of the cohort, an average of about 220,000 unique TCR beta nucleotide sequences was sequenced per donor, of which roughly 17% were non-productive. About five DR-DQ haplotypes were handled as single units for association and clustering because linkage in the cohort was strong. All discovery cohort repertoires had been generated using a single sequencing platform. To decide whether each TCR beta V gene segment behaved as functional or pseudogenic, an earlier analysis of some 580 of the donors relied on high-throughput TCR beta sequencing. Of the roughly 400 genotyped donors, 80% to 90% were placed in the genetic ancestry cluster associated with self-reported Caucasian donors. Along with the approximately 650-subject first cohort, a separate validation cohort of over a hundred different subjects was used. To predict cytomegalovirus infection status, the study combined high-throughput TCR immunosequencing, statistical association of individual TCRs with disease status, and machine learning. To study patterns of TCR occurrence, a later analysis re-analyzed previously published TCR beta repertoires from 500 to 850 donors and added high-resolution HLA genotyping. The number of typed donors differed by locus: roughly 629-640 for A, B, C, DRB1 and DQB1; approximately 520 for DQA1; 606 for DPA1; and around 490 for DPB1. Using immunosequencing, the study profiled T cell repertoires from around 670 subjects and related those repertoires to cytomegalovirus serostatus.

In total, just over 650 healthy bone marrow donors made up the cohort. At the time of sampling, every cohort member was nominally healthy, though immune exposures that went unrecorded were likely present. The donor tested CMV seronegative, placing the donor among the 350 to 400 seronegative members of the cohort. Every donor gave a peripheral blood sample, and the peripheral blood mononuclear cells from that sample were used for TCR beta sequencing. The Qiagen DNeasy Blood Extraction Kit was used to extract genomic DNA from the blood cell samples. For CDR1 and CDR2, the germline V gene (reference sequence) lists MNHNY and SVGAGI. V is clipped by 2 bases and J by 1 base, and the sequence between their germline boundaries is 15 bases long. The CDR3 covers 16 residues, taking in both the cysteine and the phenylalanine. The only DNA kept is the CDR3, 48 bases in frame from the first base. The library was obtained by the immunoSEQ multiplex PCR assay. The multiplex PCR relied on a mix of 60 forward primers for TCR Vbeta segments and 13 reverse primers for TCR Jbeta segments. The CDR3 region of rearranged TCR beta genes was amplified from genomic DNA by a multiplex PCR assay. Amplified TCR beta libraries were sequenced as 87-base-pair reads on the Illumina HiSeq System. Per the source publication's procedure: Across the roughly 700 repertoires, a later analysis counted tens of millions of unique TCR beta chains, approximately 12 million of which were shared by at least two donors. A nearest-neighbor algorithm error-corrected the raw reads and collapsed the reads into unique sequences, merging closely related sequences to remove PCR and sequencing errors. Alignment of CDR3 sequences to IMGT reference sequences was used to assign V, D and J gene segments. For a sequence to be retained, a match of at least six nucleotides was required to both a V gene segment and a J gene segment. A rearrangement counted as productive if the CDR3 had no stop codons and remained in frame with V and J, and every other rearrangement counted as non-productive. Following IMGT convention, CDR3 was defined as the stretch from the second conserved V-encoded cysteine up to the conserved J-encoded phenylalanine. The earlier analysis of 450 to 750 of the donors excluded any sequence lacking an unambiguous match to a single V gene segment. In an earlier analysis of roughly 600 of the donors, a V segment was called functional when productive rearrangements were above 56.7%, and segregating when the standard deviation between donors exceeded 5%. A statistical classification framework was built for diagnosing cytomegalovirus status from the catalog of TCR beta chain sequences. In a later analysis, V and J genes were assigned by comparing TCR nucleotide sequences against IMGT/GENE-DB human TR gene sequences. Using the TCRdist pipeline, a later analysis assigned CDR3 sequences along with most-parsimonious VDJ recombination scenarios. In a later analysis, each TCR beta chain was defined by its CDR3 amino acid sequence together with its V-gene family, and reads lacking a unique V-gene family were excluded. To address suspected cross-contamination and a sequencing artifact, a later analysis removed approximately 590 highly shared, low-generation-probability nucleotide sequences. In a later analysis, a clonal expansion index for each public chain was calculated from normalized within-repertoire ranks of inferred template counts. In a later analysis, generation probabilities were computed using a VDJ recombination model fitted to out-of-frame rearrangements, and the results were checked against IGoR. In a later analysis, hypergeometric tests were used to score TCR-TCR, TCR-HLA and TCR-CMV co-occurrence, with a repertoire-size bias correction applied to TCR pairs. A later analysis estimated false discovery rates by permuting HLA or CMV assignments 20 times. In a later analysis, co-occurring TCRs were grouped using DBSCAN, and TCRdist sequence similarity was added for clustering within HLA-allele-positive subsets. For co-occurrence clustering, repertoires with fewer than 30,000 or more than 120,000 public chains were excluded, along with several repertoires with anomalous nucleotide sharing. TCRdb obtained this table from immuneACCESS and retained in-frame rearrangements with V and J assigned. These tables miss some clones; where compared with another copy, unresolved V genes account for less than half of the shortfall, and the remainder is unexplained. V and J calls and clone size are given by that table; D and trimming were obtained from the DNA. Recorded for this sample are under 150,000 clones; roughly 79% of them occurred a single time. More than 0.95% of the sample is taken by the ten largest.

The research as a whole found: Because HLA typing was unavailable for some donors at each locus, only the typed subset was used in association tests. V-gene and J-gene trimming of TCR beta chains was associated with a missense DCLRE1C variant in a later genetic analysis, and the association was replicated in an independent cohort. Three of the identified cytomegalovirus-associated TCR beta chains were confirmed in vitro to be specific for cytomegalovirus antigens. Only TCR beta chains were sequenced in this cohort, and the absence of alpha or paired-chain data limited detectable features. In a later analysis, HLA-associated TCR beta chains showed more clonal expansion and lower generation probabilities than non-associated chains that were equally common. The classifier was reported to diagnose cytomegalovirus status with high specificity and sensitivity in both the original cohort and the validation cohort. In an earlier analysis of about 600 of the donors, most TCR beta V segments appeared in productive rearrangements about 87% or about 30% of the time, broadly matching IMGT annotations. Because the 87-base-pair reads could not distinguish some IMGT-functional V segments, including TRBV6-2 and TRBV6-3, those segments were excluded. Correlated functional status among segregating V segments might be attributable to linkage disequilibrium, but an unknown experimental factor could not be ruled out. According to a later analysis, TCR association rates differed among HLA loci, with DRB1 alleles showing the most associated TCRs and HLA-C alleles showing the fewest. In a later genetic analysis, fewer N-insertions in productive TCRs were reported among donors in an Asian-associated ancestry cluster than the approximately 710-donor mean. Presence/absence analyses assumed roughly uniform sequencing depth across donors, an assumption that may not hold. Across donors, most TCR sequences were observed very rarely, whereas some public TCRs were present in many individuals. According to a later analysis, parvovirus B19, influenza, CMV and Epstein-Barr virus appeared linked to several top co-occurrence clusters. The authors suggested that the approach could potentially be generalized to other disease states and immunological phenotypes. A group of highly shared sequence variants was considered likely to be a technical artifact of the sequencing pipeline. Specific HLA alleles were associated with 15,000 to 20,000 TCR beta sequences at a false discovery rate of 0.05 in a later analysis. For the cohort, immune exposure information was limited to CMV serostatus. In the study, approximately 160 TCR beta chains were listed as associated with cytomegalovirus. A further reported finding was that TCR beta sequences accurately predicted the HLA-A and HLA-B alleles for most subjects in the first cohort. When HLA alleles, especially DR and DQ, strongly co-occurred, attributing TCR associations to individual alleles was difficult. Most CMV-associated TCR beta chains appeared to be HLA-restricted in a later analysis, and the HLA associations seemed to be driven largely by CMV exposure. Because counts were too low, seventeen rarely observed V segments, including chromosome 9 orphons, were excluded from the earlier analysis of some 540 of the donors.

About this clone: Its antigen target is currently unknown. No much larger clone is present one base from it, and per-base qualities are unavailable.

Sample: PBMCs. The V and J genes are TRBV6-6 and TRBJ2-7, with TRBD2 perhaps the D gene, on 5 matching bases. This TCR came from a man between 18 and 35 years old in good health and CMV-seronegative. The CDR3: CASSYSGGPSSYEQYF. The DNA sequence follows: TGTGCCAGCAGTTACAGCGGCGGGCCCTCTTCCTACGAGCAGTACTTC.